Below, 14 T cell receptor beta chains from the same sample are listed, as sequenced in a study of T-cell reconstitution after alpha-beta-depleted transplantation in children. The library targeted TCRbeta and was prepared with unique molecular identifiers. TCRdb processed the PCR reads anew with MiXCR; each CDR3 protein has one entry. Among 450,000 to 500,000 distinct CDR3 sequences listed, around 12% were seen once. Here the sequenced sample was PBMCs from the stem cell graft donor, taken from the stem cell graft. The receptors were gathered from a human donor who donated a stem cell graft to a child with combined immunodeficiency.

This clonotype was counted between two and nine times. This chain connects TRBV28 to TRBJ1-6; D is uncertain. Trimming removed 3 bases from V and 3 bases from J, with 6 bases in between. This CDR3 region has 14 residues. From germline, CDR1 is MDHEN and CDR2 SYDVKM. CDR3 nucleotides: TGTGCCAGCAGTTTGAACAGCTATAATTCACCCCTCCACTTT. Translation gives CASSLNSYNSPLHF.

This clonotype showed up just a few times. This chain uses TRBV20-1 with TRBJ2-3, with D unresolved. The CDR3 covers 13 residues. Germline assignment: CDR1 DFQATT and CDR2 SNEGSKA (reference sequence). Trimming left V 5 bases short and J 2 bases short, with 11 bases between. The chain's CDR3 is CSAWVTATDTQYF. The CDR3 DNA reads as TGCAGTGCTTGGGTGACTGCCACAGATACGCAGTATTTT.

This clonotype was picked up a small number of times. The rearrangement links TRBV6-5 to TRBJ2-1, with 8 bases fitting TRBD1. V shed 0 bases, J shed 12 bases, and the junction held 1 base outside the gene matches. CDR1 is MNHEY and CDR2 is SVGAGI in the germline V gene. This CDR3 has 12 amino acids. CDR3 protein: CASSYSGQGQFF. The DNA for the CDR3 is TGTGCCAGCAGTTACTCAGGACAGGGGCAGTTCTTC.

This clonotype was seen a few times. The chain carries TRBV9 and TRBJ2-3; 12 bases fit TRBD2. The germline V gene encodes CDR1 SGDLS and CDR2 YYNGEE. V was clipped by 0 bases and J by 5 bases; unmatched bases: 4. The CDR3 is made up of 16 amino acids. The CDR3 DNA reads as TGTGCCAGCAGCGTAGTTTCGGGACTAGCGGGAGATACGCAGTATTTT. Protein sequence: CASSVVSGLAGDTQYF.

This clonotype showed up many times. This chain uses TRBV12-3 or TRBV12-4 with TRBJ2-3, with a weak D call TRBD2 (5 bases). The CDR3 has 15 amino acids. The germline V and J ends were trimmed by 5 bases and 1 base, with 13 bases remaining between them. The CDR3 nucleotides are TGTGCCAGCAGTCCCAGTTGGCGGGGCACAGATACGCAGTATTTT. Amino acids: CASSPSWRGTDTQYF.

This clonotype was detected only once. The chain recombines TRBV3-1 with TRBJ2-7; D might be TRBD2 (6 bases). V lost 2 bases, J lost 4 bases, and 15 bases lay in between. This CDR3 is built from 15 residues. The germline gives CDR1 LGHDT, CDR2 YNNKEL (reference sequence). CDR3 amino acids: CASSQMTGRWYEQYF. The CDR3 DNA reads as TGTGCCAGCAGCCAAATGACCGGGAGATGGTACGAGCAGTACTTC.

The sample holds a few counts of this clonotype. The rearrangement joins TRBV5-1 to TRBJ2-1; 9 nucleotides align to TRBD2. CDR3 length: 16 residues. The V gene end was trimmed by 4 bases and the J gene end by 5 bases; junction bases not matched to a gene: 10. Germline CDR1 SGHRS, CDR2 YFSETQ. This CDR3 reads CASSPQVLAGNNEQFF. DNA of the CDR3: TGCGCCAGCAGCCCGCAAGTTCTAGCGGGAAACAATGAGCAGTTCTTC.

The chain combines TRBV5-6 with TRBJ2-7; D possibly uses TRBD1 or TRBD2 (5 bases each). Germline V gene data show CDR1 as SGHDT and CDR2 as YYEEEE. Trimming took 4 bases from V and 5 from J, leaving 16 bases between them. The CDR3 has 14 amino acids. The CDR3 here is CASSLGLRGDEQYF. As DNA, the CDR3 is TGTGCCAGCAGCCTGGGCCTGAGGGGTGACGAGCAGTACTTC.

This clonotype was observed at least ten times. The CDR3 protein is CSVMGQLVQETQYF. DNA for the CDR3: TGCAGCGTGATGGGACAGCTTGTCCAAGAGACCCAGTACTTC. This rearrangement joins TRBV29-1 to TRBJ2-5, with 7 bases matching TRBD1. Germline V gene lookup returns CDR1 SQVTM and CDR2 ANQGSEA. V shed 6 bases and J 1 base; nucleotides not matched to a gene: 8. This CDR3 has 14 amino acids.

This clonotype was seen many times. V gene TRBV3-1 combines with J gene TRBJ2-1; TRBD2 aligns across 7 bases. Germline values: CDR1 LGHDT, CDR2 YNNKEL (reference sequence). The J segment lost 0 bases and the V segment lost 0 bases, leaving 5 bases of the junction unmatched. CDR3 length: 17 amino acids. Here the CDR3 DNA reads TGTGCCAGCAGCCAAGAGCCTAGCGGATGCTCCTACAATGAGCAGTTCTTC. Amino acids: CASSQEPSGCSYNEQFF.

This clonotype has just a few counts. The V call is TRBV15, the J call TRBJ1-5; maybe TRBD1 (5 bases). V lost 6 bases and J 0 bases, leaving 12 bases between the germline ends. CDR3 length equals 15 residues. Per germline, CDR1 LNHNV and CDR2 YYDKDF (reference sequence). DNA for the CDR3: TGTGCCACCAGGGGGTGGGGGAATAGCAATCAGCCCCAGCATTTT. Its protein is CATRGWGNSNQPQHF.

The rearrangement links TRBV29-1 to TRBJ2-7, with 9 bases lining up with TRBD2. The CDR3 has 13 residues. With V trimmed by 5 bases and J by 6 bases, 8 bases remained unmatched. Germline V lookup: CDR1 SQVTM, CDR2 ANQGSEA. CDR3 sequence reads: CSVLGREGLEQYF. Written as DNA, the CDR3 is TGCAGCGTTTTAGGGCGGGAGGGCCTCGAGCAGTACTTC.

This clonotype was counted at least ten times. The chain uses TRBV13 and TRBJ2-1, with TRBD2 matching over 15 bases. Trimming cost V 4 bases and J 7 bases; bases outside gene matches: 5. From germline, CDR1 is PRHDT and CDR2 FYEKMQ (reference sequence). This CDR3 region has 16 residues. The CDR3 loop is CASSWTSGRAYNEQFF. DNA for the CDR3: TGTGCCAGCAGCTGGACTAGCGGGAGGGCGTATAATGAGCAGTTCTTC.

The rearrangement joins TRBV5-1 to TRBJ2-1, with unresolved D. This CDR3 is built from 13 residues. V was clipped by 0 bases and J by 6 bases, with 7 bases between them. CDR1 is SGHRS and CDR2 is YFSETQ in the germline V gene. As DNA, the CDR3 is TGCGCCAGCAGCTTGGTTTTTGGCAATGAGCAGTTCTTC. Protein: CASSLVFGNEQFF.